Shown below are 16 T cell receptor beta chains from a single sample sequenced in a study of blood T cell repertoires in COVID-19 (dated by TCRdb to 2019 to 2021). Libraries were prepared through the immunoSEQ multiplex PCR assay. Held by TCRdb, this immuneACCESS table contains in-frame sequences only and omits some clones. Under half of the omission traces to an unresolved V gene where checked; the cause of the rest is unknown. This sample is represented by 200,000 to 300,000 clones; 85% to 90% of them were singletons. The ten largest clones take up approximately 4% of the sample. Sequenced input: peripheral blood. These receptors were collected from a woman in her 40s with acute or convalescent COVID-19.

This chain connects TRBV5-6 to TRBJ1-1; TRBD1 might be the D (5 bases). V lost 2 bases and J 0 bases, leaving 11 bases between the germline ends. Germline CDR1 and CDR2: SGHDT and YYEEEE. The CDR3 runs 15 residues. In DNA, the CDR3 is TGTGCCAGCAGCTTAGTGGCAGGGATGAACACTGAAGCTTTCTTT. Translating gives CASSLVAGMNTEAFF.

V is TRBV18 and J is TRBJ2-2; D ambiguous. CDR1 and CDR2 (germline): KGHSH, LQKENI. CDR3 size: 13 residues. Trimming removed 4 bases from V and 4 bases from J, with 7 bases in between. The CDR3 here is CASSLAVTGELFF. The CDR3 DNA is TGTGCCAGCTCACTGGCGGTCACCGGGGAGCTGTTTTTT.

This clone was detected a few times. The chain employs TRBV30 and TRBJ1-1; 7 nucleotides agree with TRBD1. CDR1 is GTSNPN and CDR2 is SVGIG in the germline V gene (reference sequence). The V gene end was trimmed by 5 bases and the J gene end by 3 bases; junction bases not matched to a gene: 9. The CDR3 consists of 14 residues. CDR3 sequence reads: CAWGRETGYTEAFF. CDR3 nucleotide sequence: TGTGCCTGGGGCCGGGAGACAGGGTACACTGAAGCTTTCTTT. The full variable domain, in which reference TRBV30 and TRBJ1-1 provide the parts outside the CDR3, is SQTIHQWPATLVQPVGSPLSLECTVEGTSNPNLYWYRQAAGRGLQLLFYSVGIGQISSEVPQNLSASRPQDRQFILSSKKLLLSDSGFYLCAWGRETGYTEAFFGQGTRLTVV.

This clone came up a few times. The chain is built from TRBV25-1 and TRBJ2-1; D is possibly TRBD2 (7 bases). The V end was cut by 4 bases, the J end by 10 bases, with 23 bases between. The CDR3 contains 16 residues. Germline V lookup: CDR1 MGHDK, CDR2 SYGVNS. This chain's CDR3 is CASSGVQGGGSQEQFF. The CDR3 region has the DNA TGTGCCAGCAGTGGGGTCCAGGGAGGGGGGTCACAGGAGCAGTTCTTC.

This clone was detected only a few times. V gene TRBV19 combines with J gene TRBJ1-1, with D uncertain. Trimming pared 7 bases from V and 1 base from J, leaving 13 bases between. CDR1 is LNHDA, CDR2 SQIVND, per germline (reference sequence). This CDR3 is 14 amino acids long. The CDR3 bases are TGTGCCAGTAAAAGCGGACCTACGAACACTGAAGCTTTCTTT. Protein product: CASKSGPTNTEAFF.

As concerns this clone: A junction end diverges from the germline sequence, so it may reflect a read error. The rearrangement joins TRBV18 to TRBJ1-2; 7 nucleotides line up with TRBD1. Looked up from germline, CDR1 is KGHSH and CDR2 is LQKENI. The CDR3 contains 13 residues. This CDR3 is CASAPGTDYGYTF. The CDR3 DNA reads TGTGCCAGCGCACCCGGGACAGACTATGGCTACACCTTC.

DNA of the CDR3: TGTGCCAGTAGTCCCAGCTTAGCGGGGGGCCGTCGTGAGGGAAACATTCAGTACTTC. Residues: CASSPSLAGGRREGNIQYF. This chain connects TRBV19 to TRBJ2-4, with 10 bases that match TRBD2. The CDR3 has 19 amino acids. Germline CDR1 reads LNHDA; CDR2 reads SQIVND (reference sequence). The trim removed 5 bases at V and 6 bases at J, leaving 19 bases unmatched.

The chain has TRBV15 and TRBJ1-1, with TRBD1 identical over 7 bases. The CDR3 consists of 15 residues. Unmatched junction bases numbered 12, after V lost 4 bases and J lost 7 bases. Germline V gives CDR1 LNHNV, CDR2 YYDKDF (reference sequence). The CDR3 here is CATSNGGQVNYEAFF. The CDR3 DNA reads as TGTGCCACCAGCAATGGTGGACAGGTTAACTATGAAGCTTTCTTT.

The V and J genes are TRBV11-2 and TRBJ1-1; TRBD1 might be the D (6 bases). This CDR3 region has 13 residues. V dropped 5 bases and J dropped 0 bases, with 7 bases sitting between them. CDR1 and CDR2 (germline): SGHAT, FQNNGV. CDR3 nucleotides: TGTGCCAGCAGCAGACAGGTGAACACTGAAGCTTTCTTT. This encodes CASSRQVNTEAFF.

The CDR3 DNA is TGTGCCTGGAGTATCATTCAGGGGGGCTATGGCTACACCTTC. Translating gives CAWSIIQGGYGYTF. This rearrangement joins TRBV30 to TRBJ1-2; 7 bases agree with TRBD1. The CDR3 consists of 14 residues. CDR1 is GTSNPN, CDR2 SVGIG, per germline (reference sequence). Trimming cost V 2 bases and J 4 bases; bases outside gene matches: 7.

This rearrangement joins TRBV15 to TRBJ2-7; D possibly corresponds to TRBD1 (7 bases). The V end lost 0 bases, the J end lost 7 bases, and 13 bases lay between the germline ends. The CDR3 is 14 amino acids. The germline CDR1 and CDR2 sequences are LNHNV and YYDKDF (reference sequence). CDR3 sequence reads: CATSRDRGAGEQYV. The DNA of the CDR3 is TGTGCCACCAGCAGAGACAGGGGGGCGGGGGAGCAGTACGTC.

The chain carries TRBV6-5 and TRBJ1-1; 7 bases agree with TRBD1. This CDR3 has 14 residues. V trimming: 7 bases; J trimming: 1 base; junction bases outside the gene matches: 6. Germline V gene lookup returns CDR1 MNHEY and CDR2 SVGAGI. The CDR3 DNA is TGTGCCAGCAAGCATGACAGGGAGAACACTGAAGCTTTCTTT. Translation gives CASKHDRENTEAFF.

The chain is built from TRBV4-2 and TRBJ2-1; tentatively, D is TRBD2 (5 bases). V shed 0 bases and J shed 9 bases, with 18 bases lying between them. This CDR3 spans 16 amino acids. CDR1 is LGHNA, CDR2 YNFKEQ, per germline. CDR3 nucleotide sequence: TGTGCCAGCAGCCAAGATGCGGCTAGCCGCAATGCTGAGCAGTTCTTC. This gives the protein CASSQDAASRNAEQFF.

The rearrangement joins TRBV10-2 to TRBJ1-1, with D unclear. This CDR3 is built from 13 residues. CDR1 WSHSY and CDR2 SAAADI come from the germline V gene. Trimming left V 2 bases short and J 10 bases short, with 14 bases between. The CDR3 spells CASSEQVLGGAFF. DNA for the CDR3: TGCGCCAGCAGTGAGCAGGTATTGGGTGGAGCTTTCTTT.

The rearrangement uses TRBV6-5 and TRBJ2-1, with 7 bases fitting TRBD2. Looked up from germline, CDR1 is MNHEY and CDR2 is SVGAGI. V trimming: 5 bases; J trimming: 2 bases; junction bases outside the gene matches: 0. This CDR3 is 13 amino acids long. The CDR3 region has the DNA TGTGCCAGCAGTAGCGGGACCTACAATGAGCAGTTCTTC. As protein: CASSSGTYNEQFF.

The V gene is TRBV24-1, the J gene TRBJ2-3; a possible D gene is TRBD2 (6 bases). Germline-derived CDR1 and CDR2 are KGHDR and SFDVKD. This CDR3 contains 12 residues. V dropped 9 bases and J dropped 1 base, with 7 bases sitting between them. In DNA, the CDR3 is TGTGCCACCCGCGGGGGCACAGATACGCAGTATTTT. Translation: CATRGGTDTQYF.